This T cell receptor beta chain emerged from a study of T cell responses to AZD1222 COVID-19 vaccine. Assay used: immunoSEQ multiplex PCR; TCRdb lists only in-frame clones, some missing. The data hold under 130,000 clones, with more than 85% observed a single time. Germline V gene data show CDR1 as LGHNA and CDR2 as YNFKEQ. The junction had 7 bases not matched to a gene; V was cut back by 3 bases and J by 5 bases. This CDR3 comprises 16 residues. This chain links TRBV4-2 with TRBJ1-4, with TRBD1 matching over 9 bases. The sequenced sample was peripheral blood, obtained on day 0 of AZD1222 vaccination. The clonotype originates from an adult in good health. CDR3 coding DNA: TGTGCCAGCAGCCAGGAAGCCGGGACAGGGAATGAAAAACTGTTTTTT. Amino acid sequence: CASSQEAGTGNEKLFF.